Listed here is a single TCR beta chain. Its matching antigen is unknown. CDR1 GTSNPN and CDR2 SVGIG come from the germline V gene (reference sequence). The CDR3 has 15 residues. V shed 3 bases, J shed 5 bases, and the junction held 7 bases outside the gene matches. This entry belongs to a study of beta chain features in type 1 diabetes. The wider study: What patients shared with healthy donors was a similar profile of age, gender and cell yields.

Every isolated RNA sample was fully reverse transcribed, so sequencing captured expressed TCRB transcripts. The table came from immunoSEQ multiplex PCR; TCRdb's copy has only in-frame clones and leaves some out. The sample records 640,000 or so clones, around an eighth being singletons. General study results and limits: Compared with healthy donors, patients appeared to share more similar naive, central memory and regulatory TCRB repertoires. Sequencing used cDNA, and cells with high TCR expression could therefore be over-represented. For Type 1 diabetes patients, all four CD4+ subsets carried TCRB CDR3s that were moderately but significantly shorter. Small HLA sub-analyses could not settle whether HLA shapes TCRB rearrangement.

The sequenced sample was naive CD4+ T cells from blood. The genes are TRBV30 and TRBJ1-5; the match to TRBD1 covers 10 bases. The clonotype was recovered from a man between 18 and 29 years old with type 1 diabetes. The CDR3 spells CAWRHRDRGHQPQHF. CDR3 DNA: TGTGCCTGGAGGCACCGGGACAGGGGTCATCAGCCCCAGCATTTT.